What follows describes a single T cell receptor (beta chain). Its specificity is not known. PCR used 60 Vbeta primers and 13 Jbeta primers. Measured with immunoSEQ multiplex PCR; TCRdb has only the in-frame clones, and not every one. The data contain about 130,000 clones, approximately 78% of them singletons. The data belong to a study of cytomegalovirus exposure and HLA in healthy donors. Findings and limits, study-wide: In vitro, three CMV-associated chains proved specific for CMV antigens. For TCR beta chains, V- and J-gene trimming was later linked to a missense DCLRE1C variant.

V shed 5 bases and J 0 bases; nucleotides not matched to a gene: 3. Per germline, CDR1 SEHNR and CDR2 FQNEAQ (reference sequence). This CDR3 is 14 amino acids long. Sequenced sample: PBMCs. This sequence was found in a human donor in good health. This chain uses TRBV7-9 with TRBJ2-7; the match to TRBD1 covers 8 bases. In DNA, the CDR3 is TGTGCCAGCAGCCCGGGGACAGGCTCCTACGAGCAGTACTTC. Its translation is CASSPGTGSYEQYF. Looking up the rest from reference TRBV7-9 and TRBJ2-7 gives the full variable domain: DTGVSQNPRHKITKRGQNVTFRCDPISEHNRLYWYRQTLGQGPEFLTYFQNEAQLEKSRLLSDRFSAERPKGSFSTLEIQRTEQGDSAMYLCASSPGTGSYEQYFGPGTRLTVT.